This TCR beta chain is drawn from a study of blood T cell repertoires in COVID-19. Clones were read by immunoSEQ multiplex PCR, and TCRdb kept only the in-frame ones, dropping some. The sample lists roughly 100,000 clones; about 93% were seen once. The receptor's source is a woman aged 50 to 60 in a cohort sampled during active COVID-19. The sequenced material came from peripheral blood.

The CDR3 loop reads CASPRGQTTDTQYF. Written as DNA, the CDR3 is TGTGCCAGCCCCAGGGGACAGACCACAGATACGCAGTATTTT. The chain carries TRBV6-5 and TRBJ2-3, with TRBD1 matching over 7 bases. V was pared by 8 bases and J by 2 bases, with 7 bases of the junction left unmatched. CDR1 and CDR2 (germline): MNHEY, SVGAGI. The length of the CDR3 is 14 residues.